The entry that follows covers one T cell receptor beta chain sequence. Its cognate antigen is unknown. This record comes from a study of shared clonotypes between healthy human individuals. Across the study: Each donor contributed plates that comprised three CD4 naive, three CD4 memory, two CD8 naive and one CD8 memory. Study findings and constraints: A generally larger estimated richness was seen in naive subsets than in memory subsets. What rarefaction showed was incomplete sorted-subset sequencing despite large depth.

Data came from immunoSEQ multiplex PCR; TCRdb stores just in-frame clones and leaves some out. The table records about a million clones, roughly 80% of them present only once. The split of CD4+ cells yielded CD45RA+ naive and CD45RA-negative memory subsets. This TCR was sampled from a man younger than 35 in good health. Some clones in this sample may be carry-over from other donors' samples. Sequenced material: memory CD4+ T cells from PBMCs. Regarding subset: CD45RA-negative fraction.

The CDR3 sequence: CASSLGREVDEQFF. The CDR3 DNA is TGTGCCAGCAGTTTGGGACGGGAGGTGGATGAGCAGTTCTTC. The chain employs TRBV28 and TRBJ2-1, with 7 nucleotides matching TRBD2. J lost 8 bases, V lost 3 bases, and 7 bases had no gene match. Germline V gene data show CDR1 as MDHEN and CDR2 as SYDVKM. This CDR3 is 14 amino acids long.